This TCR beta chain was documented in a study of STAT5B mutations in CD4+ large granular lymphocyte leukemia. For the study at large: Healthy donors showed HLA-associated enrichment of the CDR3 'QG' motif. Overall study results and limits: TRBV06-family usage was enriched in top patient clones (8/27) versus controls (2/35). Patient CD4-sorted repertoires looked more clonal than healthy CD4+ repertoires, even without putative leukemic clones. Without HLA matching, higher CD4+ than CD8+ T-LGLL clonality could reflect small sample size.

The repertoire was sequenced with immunoSEQ multiplex PCR; TCRdb's copy has only in-frame clones and lacks some. The sample yields about 30,000 clones, roughly two thirds seen once. The CDR3 is 11 amino acids. V lost 5 bases and J 1 base, leaving 2 bases between the germline ends. Germline CDR1 reads SNHLY; CDR2 reads FYNNEI. A remark on this clone: Its specificity is unknown.

Sequencing was performed on CD4+ T cells from blood buffy coats. This sequence was found in a human donor in good health. This sequence joins TRBV2 and TRBJ2-5, with D hard to call. The CDR3 is CASSSQETQYF. CDR3 bases: TGTGCCAGCAGTAGCCAAGAGACCCAGTACTTC.